These 10 T cell receptor beta chains share one sample of origin, sequenced in a study of cytomegalovirus exposure and HLA in healthy donors. Vbeta (60) and Jbeta (13) primers were used in the PCR. The assay was immunoSEQ multiplex PCR, and TCRdb's table has in-frame clones only and misses some. The table includes about 140,000 clones, about 80% detected once. Sequenced material: PBMCs. The receptors come from a man aged 30 to 39 in good health and CMV-seropositive.

This chain uses TRBV25-1 with TRBJ2-3, with a tentative D call TRBD2 (6 bases). Germline CDR1 reads MGHDK; CDR2 reads SYGVNS. This CDR3 region has 14 residues. V was cut by 6 bases and J by 5 bases, with 15 bases left in between. CDR3 DNA: TGTGCCAGCAGAAGGGACTCCCGTATAGATACGCAGTATTTT. Translation gives CASRRDSRIDTQYF.

This clone was found a few times. V is TRBV2 and J is TRBJ2-7; D is uncertain. Germline lookup yields CDR1 SNHLY and CDR2 FYNNEI. The CDR3 covers 12 residues. With 2 bases removed from V and 2 bases from J, the gap between germline ends came to 4 bases. In DNA, the CDR3 is TGTGCCAGCAGTGAATTTACCTACGAGCAGTACTTC. As protein: CASSEFTYEQYF. Based on the CDR3 plus reference TRBV2 and TRBJ2-7, the full variable domain is EPEVTQTPSHQVTQMGQEVILRCVPISNHLYFYWYRQILGQKVEFLVSFYNNEISEKSEIFDDQFSVERPDGSNFTLKIRSTKLEDSAMYFCASSEFTYEQYFGPGTRLTVT.

The chain couples TRBV2 to TRBJ2-4; D might be TRBD1 (6 bases). The germline CDR1 and CDR2 sequences are SNHLY and FYNNEI. The CDR3 extends over 14 amino acids. The V and J ends lost 3 bases and 6 bases respectively, with 12 bases between them. DNA for the CDR3: TGTGCCAGCAGTGACTACAGGGACGGAAACATTCAGTACTTC. Residues: CASSDYRDGNIQYF.

The chain employs TRBV5-6 and TRBJ2-5; D possibly corresponds to TRBD2 (6 bases). V lost 0 bases and J 4 bases, leaving 13 bases between the germline ends. Germline-derived CDR1 and CDR2 are SGHDT and YYEEEE. The CDR3 runs to 15 residues. The CDR3 sequence: CASSLVLGGGETQYF. The DNA for the CDR3 is TGTGCCAGCAGCTTGGTCCTGGGGGGAGGAGAGACCCAGTACTTC.

This chain uses TRBV28 with TRBJ1-1, with TRBD1 matching 8 bases. The CDR3 contains 14 residues. The V gene's germline CDR1 is MDHEN and CDR2 SYDVKM. The V gene end was trimmed by 7 bases and the J gene end by 6 bases; junction bases not matched to a gene: 10. CDR3 residues: CASTLAQGGPEAFF. Here the CDR3 DNA reads TGTGCCAGCACCCTAGCACAGGGGGGACCTGAAGCTTTCTTT.

The chain joins TRBV7-8 to TRBJ2-2, with D maybe TRBD1 (5 bases). The CDR3 contains 16 residues. Trimming stripped 8 bases from V and 3 bases from J, with 19 bases between. Germline lookup yields CDR1 SGHVS and CDR2 FQNEAQ. DNA of the CDR3: TGTGCCAGCTTTATAGGGGCGCTAGTGGACACCGGGGAGCTGTTTTTT. This codes for CASFIGALVDTGELFF.

Turning to this clone: Other DNA sequences within the sample encode an identical CDR3. The chain is built from TRBV5-1 and TRBJ2-5; 11 bases line up with TRBD1. Germline-derived CDR1 and CDR2 are SGHRS and YFSETQ. J lost 1 base, V lost 4 bases, and 3 bases had no gene match. The CDR3 is 15 residues long. The DNA for the CDR3 is TGCGCCAGCAGCCCAGGGACAGGGGGCCAAGAGACCCAGTACTTC. It codes for CASSPGTGGQETQYF.

The table lists this clone with a few counts. This chain joins TRBV4-1 and TRBJ2-7; D gene ambiguous. The CDR3 has 13 amino acids. Trimming took off 6 bases at V and 3 bases at J, with 12 bases between the two ends. The germline V gene has CDR1 MGHRA and CDR2 YSYEKL. As DNA, the CDR3 is TGCGCCAGCAGTGCGGAAAATAGCTACGAGCAGTACTTC. Protein sequence: CASSAENSYEQYF.

The chain recombines TRBV18 with TRBJ1-1; a weak D match, TRBD1 (5 bases). The CDR3 length is 13 residues. V gave up 4 bases and J gave up 7 bases, with 13 bases separating them. The germline V gene has CDR1 KGHSH and CDR2 LQKENI. The CDR3 coding sequence is TGTGCCAGCTCACTACAGGTGGCGAGTGAAGCTTTCTTT. Translation: CASSLQVASEAFF.

J is TRBJ2-5 and V is TRBV5-6; D not resolved. The V gene lost 1 base and the J gene lost 5 bases, with 9 bases spanning the gap. Germline CDR1 reads SGHDT; CDR2 reads YYEEEE. This CDR3 has 13 residues. Here the CDR3 DNA reads TGTGCCAGCAGCTTGAATCTAGAGGAGACCCAGTACTTC. This encodes CASSLNLEETQYF.